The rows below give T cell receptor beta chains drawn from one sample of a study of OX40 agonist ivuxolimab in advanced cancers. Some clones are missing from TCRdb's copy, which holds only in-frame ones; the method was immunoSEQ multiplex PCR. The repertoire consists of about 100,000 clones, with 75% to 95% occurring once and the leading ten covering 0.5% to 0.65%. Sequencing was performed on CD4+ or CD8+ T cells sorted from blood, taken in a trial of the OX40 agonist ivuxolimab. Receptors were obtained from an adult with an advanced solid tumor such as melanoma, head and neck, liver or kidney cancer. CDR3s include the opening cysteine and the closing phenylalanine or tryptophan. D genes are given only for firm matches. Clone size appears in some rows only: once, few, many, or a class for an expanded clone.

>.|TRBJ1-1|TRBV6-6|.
TGTGCCAGCAGGGAACCCCTAAACACTGAAGCTTTCTTT
CASREPLNTEAFF
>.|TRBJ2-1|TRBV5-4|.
TGTGCCAGCAGCCCCGGGGTAGCGGTCTCCTACAATGAGCAGTTCTTC
CASSPGVAVSYNEQFF
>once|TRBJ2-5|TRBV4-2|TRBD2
TGTGCCAGCAGCCAAGAATTGTGGGGGACTAGTAAGACCCAGTACTTC
CASSQELWGTSKTQYF
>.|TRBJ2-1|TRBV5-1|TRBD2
TGCGCCAGCAGTTCGGGGGGACCCTACAATGAGCAGTTCTTC
CASSSGGPYNEQFF
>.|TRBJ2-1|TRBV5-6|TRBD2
TGTGCCAGCAGCCATGGGAGGGAGAGAAACAATGAGCAGTTCTTC
CASSHGRERNNEQFF
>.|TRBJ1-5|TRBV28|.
TGTGCCAGCAGCCAGACGGCGGGGAGCAATCAGCCCCAGCATTTT
CASSQTAGSNQPQHF
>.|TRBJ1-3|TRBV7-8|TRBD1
TGTGCCAGCAGCTTAGGATACAGGGGCGGCACTGGAAACACCATATATTTT
CASSLGYRGGTGNTIYF
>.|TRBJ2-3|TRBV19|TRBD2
TGTGCCAGTACTCCGACTAGCGGTTTTCTCACAGATACGCAGTATTTT
CASTPTSGFLTDTQYF
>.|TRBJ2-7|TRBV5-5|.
TGTGCCAGCAGCTTGACAGGTGGCGAGCAGTACTTC
CASSLTGGEQYF
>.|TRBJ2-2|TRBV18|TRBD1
TGTGCCAGCTCACTAAGTATGACAGGGGCAACCGGGGAGCTGTTTTTT
CASSLSMTGATGELFF
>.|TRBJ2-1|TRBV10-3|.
TGTGCCATCAGTGAGTGGGGGGTAGAGGTGGTCAATGAGCAGTTCTTC
CAISEWGVEVVNEQFF
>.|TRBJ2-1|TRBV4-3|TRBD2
TGCGCCAGCAGCCGAGGACTAGCGGGAAGCTCCTACAATGAGCAGTTCTTC
CASSRGLAGSSYNEQFF
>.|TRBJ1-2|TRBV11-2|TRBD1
TGTGCCAGCAGCTCCCCTCGGGACAGGGCGAACTATGGCTACACCTTC
CASSSPRDRANYGYTF
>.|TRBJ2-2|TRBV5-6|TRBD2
TGTGCCAGCAGCCGTACTAGCGGCACCGGGGAGCTGTTTTTT
CASSRTSGTGELFF
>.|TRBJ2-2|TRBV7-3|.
TGTGCCAGCAGCTTAGCGGCCCTGGGGGCCGGGGAGCTGTTTTTT
CASSLAALGAGELFF
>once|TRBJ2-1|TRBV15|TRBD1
TGTGCCACCAGCAGAGATCCGGCAGGGGGATCGATTCGGTTCTTC
CATSRDPAGGSIRFF
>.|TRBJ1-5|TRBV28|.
TGTGCCAGCAGTTACCACAATCAGCCCCAGCATTTT
CASSYHNQPQHF